The 5 T cell receptor beta chains given below trace back to one sample, sequenced in a study of beta chain features in type 1 diabetes. Expressed TCRB transcripts were sequenced because the isolated RNA had all been reverse transcribed beforehand. Clones were sequenced by immunoSEQ multiplex PCR, and TCRdb holds only the in-frame ones, with some missing. The sample records about 700,000 clones, around 15% being singletons. Study-wide findings and caveats: Moderate but significant shortening of TCRB CDR3s was recorded in all four CD4+ subsets from Type 1 diabetes patients.

For these TCRs, the target antigens are not known. The material sequenced was naive CD4+ T cells from blood. Receptors originate from a man between 18 and 29 years old with type 1 diabetes.

The chain is built from TRBV28 and TRBJ1-2, with TRBD1 identical over 8 bases. Germline trimming cut 6 bases from V and 4 bases from J; bases unmatched to any gene: 4. The CDR3 sequence is 13 residues long. Germline values: CDR1 MDHEN, CDR2 SYDVKM. The CDR3 sequence: CASSTDRGYGYTF. The CDR3 DNA is TGTGCCAGCAGCACCGACAGGGGCTATGGCTACACCTTC.

A note on this clone: The junction shows a germline mismatch at one end, possibly a read error. V gene TRBV7-7 combines with J gene TRBJ2-1, with 15 bases matching TRBD2. The CDR3 consists of 15 residues. Germline V gene sequence: CDR1 SSHAT, CDR2 FNYEAQ (reference sequence). The CDR3 spells CASSPGLAGGGRQFF. As DNA, the CDR3 is TGTGCTAGCAGCCCGGGACTAGCGGGGGGCGGTCGGCAGTTCTTC.

This clone was seen a few times. This sequence joins TRBV29-1 and TRBJ1-1; D gene unclear. V shed 5 bases and J shed 3 bases, with 16 bases lying between them. Germline-derived CDR1 and CDR2 are SQVTM and ANQGSEA. The CDR3 is 14 residues long. CDR3 loop: CSVLRALGHTEAFF. The CDR3 coding sequence is TGCAGCGTTCTTCGGGCTCTTGGGCACACTGAAGCTTTCTTT. Based on the CDR3 plus reference TRBV29-1 and TRBJ1-1, the full variable domain is SAVISQKPSRDICQRGTSLTIQCQVDSQVTMMFWYRQQPGQSLTLIATANQGSEATYESGFVIDKFPISRPNLTFSTLTVSNMSPEDSSIYLCSVLRALGHTEAFFGQGTRLTVV.

This clone was picked up one time. This CDR3 is CASSAGGHSYNEQFF. The CDR3, as DNA: TGTGCCAGCAGCGCCGGGGGTCACTCCTACAATGAGCAGTTCTTC. V gene TRBV9 combines with J gene TRBJ2-1; D might be TRBD2 (6 bases). From germline, CDR1 is SGDLS and CDR2 YYNGEE. V was trimmed by 3 bases and J by 0 bases, leaving 10 bases between them. CDR3 length: 15 residues.

In its sample, this clone was seen a few times. This rearrangement joins TRBV5-4 to TRBJ2-1, with 11 bases aligning to TRBD2. Germline lookup yields CDR1 SGHNT and CDR2 YYREEE (reference sequence). The CDR3 is made up of 15 amino acids. J gave up 4 bases and V 4 bases, and 4 bases lay outside the gene matches. CDR3 coding DNA: TGTGCCAGCAGCCCGGGACTAGCGGAATACAATGAGCAGTTCTTC. It encodes CASSPGLAEYNEQFF.